A single T cell receptor (beta chain) is shown here with its context. Germline V gene data show CDR1 as MGHDK and CDR2 as SYGVNS. J lost 3 bases, V lost 6 bases, and 3 bases had no gene match. This CDR3 has 15 residues. The data originate from a study of blood T cell repertoires in COVID-19. Clones were read by immunoSEQ multiplex PCR, and TCRdb kept only the in-frame ones, dropping some. Of fewer than 200,000 clones in the sample, about 83% are singletons; the top ten hold approximately 2.6%. The sequencing input was peripheral blood. This chain connects TRBV25-1 to TRBJ1-6; 9 bases match TRBD1. The origin of this receptor is a woman of 80 years or more with COVID-19, enrolled during active disease. The CDR3 sequence is CASSRDRVYNSPLHF. CDR3 DNA: TGTGCCAGCAGCCGGGACAGGGTCTATAATTCACCCCTCCACTTT.